Following are 9 T cell receptor beta chains from one sample sequenced in a study of type 1 regulatory T cells. One entry per CDR3 protein, called by TCRdb with MiXCR from the reads. The table lists tens of thousands of distinct CDR3 sequences, around 20% of them singletons. These receptors' antigens are unknown. Study-wide findings and caveats: Type 1 regulatory T cells had a more restricted TCR repertoire than non-type 1 regulatory T cells.

Sequencing input: cultured type 1 regulatory T (Tr1) cells, either the whole culture or a sorted fraction (not recorded which). The receptors were gathered from a human donor in good health.

This rearrangement joins TRBV5-1 to TRBJ2-7, with 9 positions matching TRBD2. After removal of 1 base from V and 4 bases from J, the junction contained 6 bases not matched to a gene. Germline CDR1 reads SGHRS; CDR2 reads YFSETQ. The CDR3 has 15 amino acids. The CDR3 bases are TGCGCCAGCAGCTTGAGGCTAGCGGGAACTTACGAGCAGTACTTC. Its protein is CASSLRLAGTYEQYF.

The chain carries TRBV5-6 and TRBJ2-2, with a possible D match to TRBD1 (6 bases). The V gene's germline CDR1 is SGHDT and CDR2 YYEEEE. With 5 bases removed from V and 6 bases from J, the gap between germline ends came to 11 bases. The CDR3 is 13 amino acids. This CDR3 is CASRPTGSGELFF. The CDR3 DNA reads TGTGCCAGCAGACCTACAGGGTCCGGGGAGCTGTTTTTT.

V usage is TRBV20-1 and J usage is TRBJ2-7; TRBD2 matches 12 bases. Trimming took 4 bases from V and 3 from J; bases not matched to a gene: 7. The CDR3 is made up of 15 amino acids. CDR1 and CDR2 (germline): DFQATT, SNEGSKA (reference sequence). The CDR3 nucleotides are TGCAGTGCTACCTCCTGGACTAGCGGGAACTACGAGCAGTACTTC. Its protein product is CSATSWTSGNYEQYF.

The V call is TRBV18, the J call TRBJ1-1; D not certain. Germline assignment: CDR1 KGHSH and CDR2 LQKENI. CDR3 length equals 13 residues. Between the trimmed V and J ends, which lost 3 bases and 6 bases, there was a span of 11 bases. CDR3 residues: CASSPLREAEAFF. The DNA for the CDR3 is TGTGCCAGCTCACCGCTACGGGAGGCTGAAGCTTTCTTT.

This clonotype was seen only once. Possible read error: a much larger clone is one base away. The V call is TRBV12-3 or TRBV12-4, the J call TRBJ1-5; 9 positions match TRBD1. The ends lost 3 bases at V and 6 bases at J; junction bases unmatched: 6. The CDR3 totals 15 residues. CDR3 DNA sequence: TGTGCCAGCAGTTTGGGACAGGGATTCACTCAGCCCCAGCATTTT. Encoded protein: CASSLGQGFTQPQHF.

The rearrangement uses TRBV7-2 and TRBJ1-5; D might be TRBD1 (5 bases). The V end was cut by 5 bases, the J end by 6 bases, with 11 bases between. Looked up from germline, CDR1 is SGHTA and CDR2 is FQGNSA. The CDR3 runs 13 residues. The CDR3 reads CASSQQAAQPQHF. In DNA, the CDR3 is TGTGCCAGCAGCCAACAGGCGGCTCAGCCCCAGCATTTT.

This clonotype was observed a handful of times. V and J are TRBV5-1 and TRBJ2-7; 16 bases map to TRBD2. The ends lost 3 bases at V and 2 bases at J; junction bases unmatched: 5. This CDR3 contains 17 residues. Germline V gene data show CDR1 as SGHRS and CDR2 as YFSETQ. CDR3 in DNA: TGCGCCAGCAGCTCGGGACTAGCGGGAGGGATGACCTACGAGCAGTACTTC. It translates to CASSSGLAGGMTYEQYF.

This clonotype was counted only a few times. This sequence joins TRBV20-1 and TRBJ2-3, with 10 bases lining up with TRBD2. CDR3 length equals 15 residues. J was trimmed by 1 base and V by 5 bases; bases with no gene match: 6. Germline CDR1 is DFQATT and CDR2 is SNEGSKA (reference sequence). CDR3 sequence (DNA): TGCAGTGCTCAGAGCGGGAGGGCCGGCACAGATACGCAGTATTTT. Protein sequence: CSAQSGRAGTDTQYF.

This sequence joins TRBV6-1 and TRBJ2-1; a weak D match, TRBD2 (5 bases). CDR1 and CDR2 from the germline V gene are MNHNS and SASEGT. The V end lost 4 bases, the J end lost 8 bases, and 12 bases lay between the germline ends. CDR3 size: 13 residues. The CDR3: CASSASGEHEQFF. The CDR3 bases are TGTGCCAGCAGTGCCTCCGGGGAGCATGAGCAGTTCTTC.